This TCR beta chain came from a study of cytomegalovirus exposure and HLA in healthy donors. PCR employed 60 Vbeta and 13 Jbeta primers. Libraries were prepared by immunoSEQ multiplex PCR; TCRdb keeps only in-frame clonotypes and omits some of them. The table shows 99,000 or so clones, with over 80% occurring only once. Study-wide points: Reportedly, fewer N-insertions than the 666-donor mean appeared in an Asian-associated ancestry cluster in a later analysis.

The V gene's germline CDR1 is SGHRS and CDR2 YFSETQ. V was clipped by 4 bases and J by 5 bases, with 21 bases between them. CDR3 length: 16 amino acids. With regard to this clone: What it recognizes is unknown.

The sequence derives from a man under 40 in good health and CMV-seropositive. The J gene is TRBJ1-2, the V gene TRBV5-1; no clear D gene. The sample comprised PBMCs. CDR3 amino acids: CASSLSQPGKEYGYTF. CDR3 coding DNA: TGCGCCAGCAGCCTATCACAGCCCGGGAAGGAATATGGCTACACCTTC. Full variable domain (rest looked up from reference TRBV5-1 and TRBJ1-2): KAGVTQTPRYLIKTRGQQVTLSCSPISGHRSVSWYQQTPGQGLQFLFEYFSETQRNKGNFPGRFSGRQFSNSRSEMNVSTLELGDSALYLCASSLSQPGKEYGYTFGSGTRLTVV.